These 20 T cell receptor beta chains were all obtained from the same sample, sequenced in a study of blood T cell repertoires in COVID-19. Here immunoSEQ multiplex PCR was the method, and the copy in TCRdb shows in-frame clones only, minus some. The profile covers 200,000 to 250,000 clones, with approximately 82% appearing a single time and approximately 12% taken by the ten largest. The sample comprised peripheral blood. The receptors originated from a woman between 40 and 55 years old with acute or convalescent COVID-19.

This clone was seen a handful of times. The chain uses TRBV7-9 and TRBJ2-3, with 9 bases fitting TRBD1. The V gene end was trimmed by 5 bases and the J gene end by 0 bases; junction bases not matched to a gene: 6. Germline-derived CDR1 and CDR2 are SEHNR and FQNEAQ (reference sequence). The CDR3 covers 16 residues. Here the CDR3 reads CASSHTGGRSTDTQYF. The CDR3 coding sequence is TGTGCCAGCAGCCATACAGGGGGCCGGAGCACAGATACGCAGTATTTT.

The V and J genes are TRBV5-1 and TRBJ2-7, with TRBD1 matching 7 bases. The J segment lost 4 bases and the V segment lost 0 bases, leaving 4 bases of the junction unmatched. The CDR3 is made up of 14 amino acids. Germline CDR1 is SGHRS and CDR2 is YFSETQ. CDR3 DNA sequence: TGCGCCAGCAGCTTGGTTAGGGGGCGATACGAGCAGTACTTC. This codes for CASSLVRGRYEQYF. Full variable domain (missing parts from reference TRBV5-1 and TRBJ2-7): KAGVTQTPRYLIKTRGQQVTLSCSPISGHRSVSWYQQTPGQGLQFLFEYFSETQRNKGNFPGRFSGRQFSNSRSEMNVSTLELGDSALYLCASSLVRGRYEQYFGPGTRLTVT.

The rearrangement links TRBV15 to TRBJ2-1, with 7 bases lining up with TRBD2. Unmatched junction bases numbered 10, after V lost 3 bases and J lost 2 bases. This CDR3 has 17 residues. In germline, CDR1 is LNHNV, CDR2 YYDKDF (reference sequence). The DNA of the CDR3 is TGTGCCACCAGCAGTTCAATAGGACTAGGGGCCTACAATGAGCAGTTCTTC. Translating it yields CATSSSIGLGAYNEQFF.

This rearrangement joins TRBV6-5 to TRBJ1-1, with D tentatively TRBD1 (6 bases). V was shortened by 5 bases and J by 1 base, with 8 bases between the two germline ends. The CDR3 sequence is 13 residues long. Germline-derived CDR1 and CDR2 are MNHEY and SVGAGI. This CDR3 reads CASSTTGNTEAFF. CDR3 in DNA: TGTGCCAGCAGTACGACAGGGAACACTGAAGCTTTCTTT.

The chain combines TRBV6-9 with TRBJ2-1, with a possible D match to TRBD1 (6 bases). CDR1 and CDR2 from the germline V gene are MNHGY and SVAAGI. This CDR3 spans 15 amino acids. V gave up 0 bases and J gave up 2 bases, with 8 bases separating them. The CDR3 reads CASSYSPGAYNEQFF. CDR3 sequence (DNA): TGTGCCAGCAGTTATTCCCCAGGGGCCTACAATGAGCAGTTCTTC.

The chain has TRBV12-5 and TRBJ2-5, with 7 positions matching TRBD2. CDR1 is LGHNT and CDR2 is FRNRAP in the germline V gene. The CDR3 covers 14 residues. The ends lost 5 bases at V and 4 bases at J; junction bases unmatched: 7. The CDR3 region has the DNA TGTGCTAGTGGTCGGGGCGGGGGATCAGAGACCCAGTACTTC. This sequence encodes CASGRGGGSETQYF.

The chain has TRBV15 and TRBJ2-3; 11 bases fit TRBD2. The V gene's germline CDR1 is LNHNV and CDR2 YYDKDF (reference sequence). There are 14 residues in the CDR3. Unmatched junction bases numbered 6, after V lost 8 bases and J lost 5 bases. The DNA of the CDR3 is TGTGCCACCGACCACGGACTAGCGGGAGATACGCAGTATTTT. Protein: CATDHGLAGDTQYF. The full variable domain, completed using reference TRBV15 and TRBJ2-3, is DAMVIQNPRYQVTQFGKPVTLSCSQTLNHNVMYWYQQKSSQAPKLLFHYYDKDFNNEADTPDNFQSRRPNTSFCFLDIRSPGLGDTAMYLCATDHGLAGDTQYFGPGTRLTVL.

This clone was recorded only once. This chain joins TRBV30 and TRBJ2-7, with TRBD2 matching 7 bases. Germline CDR1 is GTSNPN and CDR2 is SVGIG (reference sequence). The length of the CDR3 is 15 residues. Trimming at V came to 5 bases and at J to 1 base, leaving 11 bases not matched to a gene. CDR3 amino acids: CAWGGGTGPSYEQYF. The CDR3 DNA follows: TGTGCCTGGGGGGGAGGGACGGGACCTTCCTACGAGCAGTACTTC.

The gene calls are TRBV5-6 and TRBJ1-3, with 7 bases identical to TRBD1. The trim removed 1 base at V and 4 bases at J, leaving 2 bases unmatched. The CDR3 extends over 14 amino acids. CDR1 and CDR2 (germline): SGHDT, YYEEEE. The CDR3 reads CASSLPGQGNTIYF. DNA of the CDR3: TGTGCCAGCAGCTTGCCGGGACAGGGAAACACCATATATTTT.

The chain recombines TRBV5-6 with TRBJ1-2, with D perhaps TRBD1 (6 bases). The CDR3 extends over 14 amino acids. Per the germline V gene, CDR1 is SGHDT and CDR2 is YYEEEE. Trimming took 0 bases from V and 4 from J, leaving 10 bases between them. The CDR3, as DNA: TGTGCCAGCAGCTTGGCGCAGGGGACCTATGGCTACACCTTC. This sequence encodes CASSLAQGTYGYTF.

The chain uses TRBV28 and TRBJ2-7; 11 bases match TRBD2. This CDR3 spans 15 amino acids. The V gene's germline CDR1 is MDHEN and CDR2 SYDVKM. After removal of 6 bases from V and 4 bases from J, the junction contained 8 bases not matched to a gene. The CDR3 bases are TGTGCCAGCAGCGGAGGACTAGCGGGCACGTACGAGCAGTACTTC. Its protein product is CASSGGLAGTYEQYF.

V gene TRBV6-4 combines with J gene TRBJ2-1, with a weak D call TRBD2 (5 bases). V lost 4 bases, J lost 0 bases, and 10 bases lay in between. The germline gives CDR1 MRHNA, CDR2 SNTAGT. The CDR3 has 15 residues. The CDR3: CASSVVGSSYNEQFF. CDR3 DNA sequence: TGTGCCAGCAGTGTTGTGGGGAGCTCCTACAATGAGCAGTTCTTC.

This clone was detected once. CDR3 DNA: TGCAGCGTTGAAGTAGTTGAGGGTAGGGCAAATAATGAAAAACTGTTTTTT. Encoded protein: CSVEVVEGRANNEKLFF. V is TRBV29-1 and J is TRBJ1-4, with unresolved D. The V end was cut by 1 base, the J end by 4 bases, with 19 bases between. The germline V gene has CDR1 SQVTM and CDR2 ANQGSEA. CDR3 length equals 17 residues.

The rearrangement links TRBV2 to TRBJ2-1, with TRBD2 identical over 12 bases. The CDR3 spans 18 residues. Germline V CDR1 and CDR2: SNHLY, FYNNEI. The V gene end was trimmed by 4 bases and the J gene end by 4 bases; junction bases not matched to a gene: 11. This CDR3 reads CASSGTSGAQHYYNEQFF. In DNA, the CDR3 is TGTGCCAGCAGTGGGACTAGCGGGGCCCAACATTATTACAATGAGCAGTTCTTC.

The genes are TRBV19 and TRBJ1-1; 8 bases match TRBD1. Germline CDR1 is LNHDA and CDR2 is SQIVND (reference sequence). CDR3 length: 15 amino acids. J gave up 8 bases and V 8 bases, and 16 bases lay outside the gene matches. CDR3 sequence (DNA): TGTGCCAGTCGTAGCCCGGGACAGGCTACCACAGAAGCTTTCTTT. Protein sequence: CASRSPGQATTEAFF.

This chain links TRBV18 with TRBJ2-1; no definite D call. The CDR3 length is 13 residues. Per germline, CDR1 KGHSH and CDR2 LQKENI. Trimming cost V 2 bases and J 5 bases, with 7 bases left between them. CDR3 sequence: CASSPGQDNEQFF. CDR3 coding DNA: TGTGCCAGCTCACCAGGGCAGGACAATGAGCAGTTCTTC.

This clone showed up just once. The chain uses TRBV9 and TRBJ2-2; D not resolved. The V end lost 1 base, the J end lost 4 bases, and 8 bases lay between the germline ends. CDR1 SGDLS and CDR2 YYNGEE come from the germline V gene. The CDR3 is 14 amino acids. The CDR3 reads CASSVPGITGELFF. CDR3 bases: TGTGCCAGCAGCGTACCAGGCATCACCGGGGAGCTGTTTTTT. Based on the CDR3 plus reference TRBV9 and TRBJ2-2, the full variable domain is DSGVTQTPKHLITATGQRVTLRCSPRSGDLSVYWYQQSLDQGLQFLIQYYNGEERAKGNILERFSAQQFPDLHSELNLSSLELGDSALYFCASSVPGITGELFFGEGSRLTVL.

The rearrangement uses TRBV24-1 and TRBJ2-7; possibly TRBD1 for D (6 bases). CDR1 is KGHDR, CDR2 SFDVKD, per germline. The CDR3 is made up of 11 amino acids. The V gene lost 3 bases and the J gene lost 10 bases, with 9 bases spanning the gap. The CDR3 here is CATSDTGIQYF. CDR3 nucleotides: TGTGCCACCAGTGATACAGGGATACAGTACTTC.

The rearrangement uses TRBV2 and TRBJ2-7; possible D gene TRBD1, 6 bases. The CDR3 has 13 amino acids. V lost 7 bases to trimming and J lost 5 bases, with 15 bases between them. In germline, CDR1 is SNHLY, CDR2 FYNNEI. The CDR3 sequence is CASKGDGFNEQYF. CDR3 nucleotide sequence: TGTGCCAGCAAGGGGGACGGGTTTAACGAGCAGTACTTC. The variable domain in full, completed from reference TRBV2 and TRBJ2-7, reads EPEVTQTPSHQVTQMGQEVILRCVPISNHLYFYWYRQILGQKVEFLVSFYNNEISEKSEIFDDQFSVERPDGSNFTLKIRSTKLEDSAMYFCASKGDGFNEQYFGPGTRLTVT.

Many counts were recorded for this clone. The rearrangement links TRBV4-3 to TRBJ2-2; possibly TRBD2 for D (6 bases). Germline CDR1 LGHNA, CDR2 YSLEER. V was pared by 4 bases and J by 2 bases, with 8 bases between. The CDR3 runs 14 residues. CDR3: CASSRDSNTGELFF. CDR3 sequence (DNA): TGCGCCAGCAGCCGGGACTCTAACACCGGGGAGCTGTTTTTT.